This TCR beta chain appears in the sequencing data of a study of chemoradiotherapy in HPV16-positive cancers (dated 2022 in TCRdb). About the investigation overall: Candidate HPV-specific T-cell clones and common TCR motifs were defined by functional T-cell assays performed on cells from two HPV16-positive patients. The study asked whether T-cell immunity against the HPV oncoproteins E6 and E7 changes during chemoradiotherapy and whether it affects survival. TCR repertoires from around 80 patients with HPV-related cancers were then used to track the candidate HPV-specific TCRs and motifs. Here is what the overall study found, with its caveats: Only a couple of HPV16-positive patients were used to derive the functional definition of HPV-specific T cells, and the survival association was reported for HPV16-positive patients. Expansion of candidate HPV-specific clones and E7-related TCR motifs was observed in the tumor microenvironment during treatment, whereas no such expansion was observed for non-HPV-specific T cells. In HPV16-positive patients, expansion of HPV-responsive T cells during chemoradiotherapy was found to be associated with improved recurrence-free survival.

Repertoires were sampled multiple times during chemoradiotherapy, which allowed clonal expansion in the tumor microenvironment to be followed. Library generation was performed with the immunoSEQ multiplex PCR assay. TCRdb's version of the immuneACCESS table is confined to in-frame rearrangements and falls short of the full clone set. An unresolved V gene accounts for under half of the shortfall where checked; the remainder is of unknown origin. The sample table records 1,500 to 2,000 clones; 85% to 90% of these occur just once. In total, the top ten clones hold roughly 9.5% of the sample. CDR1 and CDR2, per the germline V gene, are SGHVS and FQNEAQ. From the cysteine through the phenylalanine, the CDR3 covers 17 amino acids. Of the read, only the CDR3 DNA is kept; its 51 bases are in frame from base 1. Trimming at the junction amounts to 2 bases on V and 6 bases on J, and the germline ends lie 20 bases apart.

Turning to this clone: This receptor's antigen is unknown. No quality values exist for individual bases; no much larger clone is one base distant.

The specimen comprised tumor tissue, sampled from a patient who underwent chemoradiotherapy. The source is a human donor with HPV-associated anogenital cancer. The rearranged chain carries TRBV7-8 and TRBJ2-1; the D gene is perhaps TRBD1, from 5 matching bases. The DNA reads TGTGCCAGCAGCTTACCGCTAACAGGTGGCCTGAGCAATGAGCAGTTCTTC. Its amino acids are CASSLPLTGGLSNEQFF. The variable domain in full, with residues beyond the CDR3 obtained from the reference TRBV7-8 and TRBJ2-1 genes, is GAGVSQSPRYKVAKRGQDVALRCDPISGHVSLFWYQQALGQGPEFLTYFQNEAQLDKSGLPSDRFFAERPEGSVSTLKIQRTQQEDSAVYLCASSLPLTGGLSNEQFFGPGTRLTVL.